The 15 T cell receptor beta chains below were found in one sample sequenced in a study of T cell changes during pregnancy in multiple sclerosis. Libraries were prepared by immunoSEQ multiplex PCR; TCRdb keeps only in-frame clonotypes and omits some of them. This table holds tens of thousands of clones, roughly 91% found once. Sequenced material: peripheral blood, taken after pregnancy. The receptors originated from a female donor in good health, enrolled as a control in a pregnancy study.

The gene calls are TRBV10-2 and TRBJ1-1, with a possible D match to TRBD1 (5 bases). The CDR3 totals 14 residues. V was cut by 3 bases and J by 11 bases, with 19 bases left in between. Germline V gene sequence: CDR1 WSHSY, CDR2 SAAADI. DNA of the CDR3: TGCGCCAGCAGTGAATCCTCAGAAACCCAGGGCGCTTTCTTT. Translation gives CASSESSETQGAFF.

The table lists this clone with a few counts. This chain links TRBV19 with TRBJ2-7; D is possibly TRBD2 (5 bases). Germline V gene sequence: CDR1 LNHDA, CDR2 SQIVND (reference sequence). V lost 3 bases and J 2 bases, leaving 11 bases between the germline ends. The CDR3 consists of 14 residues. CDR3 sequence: CASSIHKEAYEQYF. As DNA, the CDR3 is TGTGCCAGTAGTATTCACAAGGAGGCCTACGAGCAGTACTTC. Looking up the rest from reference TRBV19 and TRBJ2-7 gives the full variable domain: DGGITQSPKYLFRKEGQNVTLSCEQNLNHDAMYWYRQDPGQGLRLIYYSQIVNDFQKGDIAEGYSVSREKKESFPLTVTSAQKNPTAFYLCASSIHKEAYEQYFGPGTRLTVT.

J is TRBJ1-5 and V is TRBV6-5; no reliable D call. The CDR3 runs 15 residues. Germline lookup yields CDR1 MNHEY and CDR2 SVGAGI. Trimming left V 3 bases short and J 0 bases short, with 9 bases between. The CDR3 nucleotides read TGTGCCAGCAGTTATTCGGTTTATAGCAATCAGCCCCAGCATTTT. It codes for CASSYSVYSNQPQHF.

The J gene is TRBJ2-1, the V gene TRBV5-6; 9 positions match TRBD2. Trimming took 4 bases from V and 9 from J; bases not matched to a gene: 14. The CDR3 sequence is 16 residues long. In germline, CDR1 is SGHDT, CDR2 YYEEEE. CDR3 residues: CASSQGPAGGGSEQFF. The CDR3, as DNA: TGTGCCAGCAGCCAGGGACCAGCGGGGGGAGGGAGTGAGCAGTTCTTC.

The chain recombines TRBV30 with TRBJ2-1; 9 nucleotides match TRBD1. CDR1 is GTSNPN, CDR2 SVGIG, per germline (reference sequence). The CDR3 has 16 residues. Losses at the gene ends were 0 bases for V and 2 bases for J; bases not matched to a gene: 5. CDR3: CAWSVQGQGAYNEQFF. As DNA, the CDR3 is TGTGCCTGGAGTGTACAGGGACAGGGAGCCTACAATGAGCAGTTCTTC. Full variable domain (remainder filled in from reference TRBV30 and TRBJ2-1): SQTIHQWPATLVQPVGSPLSLECTVEGTSNPNLYWYRQAAGRGLQLLFYSVGIGQISSEVPQNLSASRPQDRQFILSSKKLLLSDSGFYLCAWSVQGQGAYNEQFFGPGTRLTVL.

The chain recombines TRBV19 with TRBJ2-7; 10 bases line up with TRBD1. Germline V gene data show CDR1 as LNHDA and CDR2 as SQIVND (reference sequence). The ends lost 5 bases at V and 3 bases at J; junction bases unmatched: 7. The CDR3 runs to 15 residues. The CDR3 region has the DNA TGTGCCAGTAGTTTCAAAGGACAGGGGGGCTACGAGCAGTACTTC. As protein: CASSFKGQGGYEQYF.

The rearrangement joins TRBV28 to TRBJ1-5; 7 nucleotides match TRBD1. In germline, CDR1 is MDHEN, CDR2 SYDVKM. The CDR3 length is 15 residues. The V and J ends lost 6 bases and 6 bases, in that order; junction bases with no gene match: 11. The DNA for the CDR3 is TGTGCCAGCAGCCGACAGGGACGGCTCGTTCAGCCCCAGCATTTT. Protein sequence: CASSRQGRLVQPQHF.

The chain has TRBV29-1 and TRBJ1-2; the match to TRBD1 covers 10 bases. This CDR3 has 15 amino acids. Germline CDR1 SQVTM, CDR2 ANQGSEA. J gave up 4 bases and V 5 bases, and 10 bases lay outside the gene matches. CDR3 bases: TGCAGCGTTTCTCCGCGACAGGGGGCGAGCTATGGCTACACCTTC. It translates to CSVSPRQGASYGYTF.

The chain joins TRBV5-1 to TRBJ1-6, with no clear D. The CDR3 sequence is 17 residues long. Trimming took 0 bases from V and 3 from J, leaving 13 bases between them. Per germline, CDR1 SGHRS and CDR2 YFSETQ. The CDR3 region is CASSLAGKRGYNSPLHF. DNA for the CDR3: TGCGCCAGCAGCTTGGCGGGGAAACGGGGCTATAATTCACCCCTCCACTTT.

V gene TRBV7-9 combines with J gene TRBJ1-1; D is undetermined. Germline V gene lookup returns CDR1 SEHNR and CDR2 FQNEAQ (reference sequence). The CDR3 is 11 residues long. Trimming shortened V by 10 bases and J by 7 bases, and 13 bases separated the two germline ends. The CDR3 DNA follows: TGTGCCACCGAGGCTGGCGATGAAGCTTTCTTT. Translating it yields CATEAGDEAFF.

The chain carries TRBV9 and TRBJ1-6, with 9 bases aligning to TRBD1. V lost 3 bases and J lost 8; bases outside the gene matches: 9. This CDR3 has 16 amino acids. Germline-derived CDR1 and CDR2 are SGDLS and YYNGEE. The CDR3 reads CASSATGGLGDSPLHF. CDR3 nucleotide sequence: TGTGCCAGCAGCGCCACAGGGGGCTTAGGTGATTCACCCCTCCACTTT.

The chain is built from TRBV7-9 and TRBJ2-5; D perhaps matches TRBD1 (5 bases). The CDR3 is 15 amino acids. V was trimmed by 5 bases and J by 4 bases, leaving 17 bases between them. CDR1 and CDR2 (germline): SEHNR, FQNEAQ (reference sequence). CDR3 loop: CASSRRRERGETQYF. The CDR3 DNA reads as TGTGCCAGCAGCCGCCGCAGGGAAAGGGGAGAGACCCAGTACTTC.

The CDR3 coding sequence is TGTGCCAGCAGCTTCAGCGGGGAGCAGTACTTC. It translates to CASSFSGEQYF. The chain joins TRBV11-2 to TRBJ2-7, with a tentative D call TRBD2 (6 bases). CDR3 size: 11 residues. V was trimmed by 3 bases and J by 7 bases, leaving 7 bases between them. Germline CDR1 SGHAT, CDR2 FQNNGV.

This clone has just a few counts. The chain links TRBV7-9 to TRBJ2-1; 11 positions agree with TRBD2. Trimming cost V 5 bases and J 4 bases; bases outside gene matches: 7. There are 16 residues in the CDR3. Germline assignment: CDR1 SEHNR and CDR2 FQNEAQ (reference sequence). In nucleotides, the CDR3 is TGTGCCAGCAGCGCCTCTAGCGGGGGGTATTACAATGAGCAGTTCTTC. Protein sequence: CASSASSGGYYNEQFF.

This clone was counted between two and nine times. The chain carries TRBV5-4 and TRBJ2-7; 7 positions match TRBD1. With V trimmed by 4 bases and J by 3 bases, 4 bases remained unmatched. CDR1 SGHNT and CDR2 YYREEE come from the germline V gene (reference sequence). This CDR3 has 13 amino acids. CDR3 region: CASSGGQRYEQYF. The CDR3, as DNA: TGTGCCAGCAGCGGGGGACAGCGCTACGAGCAGTACTTC.